This note documents a single TCR beta chain sequence. Antigen unknown. CDR1 and CDR2 (germline): ENHRY, SYGVKD. The CDR3 covers 16 residues. J lost 9 bases, V lost 4 bases, and 10 bases had no gene match. PCR was performed using 60 Vbeta and 13 Jbeta primers. The repertoire was sequenced with immunoSEQ multiplex PCR; TCRdb's copy has only in-frame clones and lacks some. In the table there are roughly 160,000 clones, less than 85% of which are singletons. The entry originates in a study of cytomegalovirus exposure and HLA in healthy donors. About the research overall: Around 180 million T cells yielded some 120 million unique TCR beta sequences in earlier analysis. For the approximately 400 genotyped donors, roughly 80% fell within the Caucasian-associated ancestry cluster.

Whole-study findings and limits: Cytomegalovirus-associated TCR beta chains were listed, numbering around 150.

The clonotype was recovered from a man in his fifties or sixties in good health and CMV-seronegative. The gene calls are TRBV10-3 and TRBJ2-7, with 15 bases lining up with TRBD2. The sequenced sample consisted of PBMCs. In nucleotides, the CDR3 is TGTGCCATCAGTGGGGGTAAGGGACTAGCGGGGGGCTCGCAGTACTTC. The encoded protein is CAISGGKGLAGGSQYF.